This T cell receptor beta chain comes out of a study of identical twins. This clonotype was recorded many times. The antigen remains unidentified. Germline is not matched at one junction end, which may reflect a read error. Study-wide findings and caveats: Cord blood beta clonotypes that were abundant carried fewer insertions, and memory repertoires showed no such trend.

TCRdb analysed the 5' RACE reads with MiXCR anew, one entry per CDR3 protein. The sample has 450,000 or so distinct CDR3 sequences; around a sixth are singletons. The germline gives CDR1 SGHDT, CDR2 YYEEEE. This CDR3 has 12 amino acids. The sequenced sample consisted of naive T cells sorted from blood. This TCR was recovered from a man between 50 and 59 years old in good health. The V and J genes are TRBV5-6 and TRBJ2-5; tentative D call: TRBD2 (5 bases). The CDR3 loop reads CLRARTQETQYF. The CDR3 DNA follows: TGCTTGCGGGCGCGGACGCAAGAGACCCAGTACTTC.